This T cell receptor beta chain was captured by sequencing in a study of graft-versus-host responses after intestinal transplantation. The plating included around 200,000 irradiated, violet-dye-labeled stimulator cells together with around 200,000 CFSE-labeled responder cells. With V trimmed by 7 bases and J by 4 bases, 5 bases remained unmatched. Germline V gene lookup returns CDR1 ENHRY and CDR2 SYGVKD. The CDR3 is 14 amino acids. Data came from immunoSEQ multiplex PCR; TCRdb stores just in-frame clones and leaves some out. Of 10,000 to 15,000 clones detected, more than 25% appear once; the ten largest clones hold approximately 2.4%.

The clonotype was recovered from a human patient who received an intestinal transplant. The specimen was alloreactive CD8+ T cells from a mixed lymphocyte reaction culture, collected before intestinal transplant. The subset here: CFSE-low proliferating T cells sorted from approximately 6-day pre-transplant mixed lymphocyte reaction (GvH or HvG direction). V usage is TRBV10-3 and J usage is TRBJ2-3, with 10 bases that match TRBD1. CDR3 loop: CAITRQGAADTQYF. The CDR3 region has the DNA TGTGCCATCACCAGACAGGGGGCGGCAGATACGCAGTATTTT.